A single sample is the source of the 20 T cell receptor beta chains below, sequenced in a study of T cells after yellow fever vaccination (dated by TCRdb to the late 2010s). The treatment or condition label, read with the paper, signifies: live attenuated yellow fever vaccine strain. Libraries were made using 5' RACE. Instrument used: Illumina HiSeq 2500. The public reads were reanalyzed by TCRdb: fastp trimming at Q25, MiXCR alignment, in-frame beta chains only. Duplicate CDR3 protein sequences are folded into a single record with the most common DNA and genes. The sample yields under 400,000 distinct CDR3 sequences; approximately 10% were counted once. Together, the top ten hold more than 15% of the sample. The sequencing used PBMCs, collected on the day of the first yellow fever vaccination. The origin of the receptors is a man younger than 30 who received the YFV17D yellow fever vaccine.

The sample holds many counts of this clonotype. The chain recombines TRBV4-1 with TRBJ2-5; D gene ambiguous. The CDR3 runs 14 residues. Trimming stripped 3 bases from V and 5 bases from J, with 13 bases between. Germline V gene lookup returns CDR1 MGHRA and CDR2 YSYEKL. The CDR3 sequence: CASSQGTRSETQYF. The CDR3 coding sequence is TGCGCCAGCAGCCAGGGAACACGGTCGGAGACCCAGTACTTC.

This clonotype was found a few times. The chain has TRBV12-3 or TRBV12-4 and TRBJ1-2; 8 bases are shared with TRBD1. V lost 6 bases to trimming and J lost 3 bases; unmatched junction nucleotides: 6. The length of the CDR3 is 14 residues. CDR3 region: CASSLRGHDYGYTF. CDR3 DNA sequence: TGTGCCAGCAGCCTCAGGGGGCATGACTATGGCTACACCTTC.

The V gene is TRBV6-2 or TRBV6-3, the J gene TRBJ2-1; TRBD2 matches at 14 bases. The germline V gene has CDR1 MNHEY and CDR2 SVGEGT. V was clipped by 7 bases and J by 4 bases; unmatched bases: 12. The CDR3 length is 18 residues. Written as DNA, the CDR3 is TGTGCCAGCAAAAACCGGACTAGCGGGGGGCCCGGATACAATGAGCAGTTCTTC. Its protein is CASKNRTSGGPGYNEQFF.

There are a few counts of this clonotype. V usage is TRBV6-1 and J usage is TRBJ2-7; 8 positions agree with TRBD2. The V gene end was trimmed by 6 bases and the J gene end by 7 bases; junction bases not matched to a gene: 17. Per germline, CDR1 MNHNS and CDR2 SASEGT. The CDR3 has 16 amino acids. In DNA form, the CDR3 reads TGTGCCAGCAGACGCCAGCTACGGGGGGGCCCATGGGAGCAGTACTTC. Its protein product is CASRRQLRGGPWEQYF.

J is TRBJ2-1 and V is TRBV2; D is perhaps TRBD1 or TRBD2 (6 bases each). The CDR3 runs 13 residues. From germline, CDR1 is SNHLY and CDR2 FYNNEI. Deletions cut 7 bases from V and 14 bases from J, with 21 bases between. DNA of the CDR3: TGTGCCAGCACCACTTCCTCGGGGGCCGGGGAGTTCTTC. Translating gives CASTTSSGAGEFF. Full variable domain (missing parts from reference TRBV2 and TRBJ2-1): EPEVTQTPSHQVTQMGQEVILRCVPISNHLYFYWYRQILGQKVEFLVSFYNNEISEKSEIFDDQFSVERPDGSNFTLKIRSTKLEDSAMYFCASTTSSGAGEFFGPGTRLTVL.

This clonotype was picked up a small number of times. The CDR3 DNA reads as TGTGCCAGCAGCTTAGACGGGCACCCCCAAGAGACCCAGTACTTC. This encodes CASSLDGHPQETQYF. The rearrangement joins TRBV7-2 to TRBJ2-5; no clear D gene. V gave up 1 base and J gave up 1 base, with 10 bases separating them. The CDR3 has 15 amino acids. Germline CDR1 SGHTA, CDR2 FQGNSA.

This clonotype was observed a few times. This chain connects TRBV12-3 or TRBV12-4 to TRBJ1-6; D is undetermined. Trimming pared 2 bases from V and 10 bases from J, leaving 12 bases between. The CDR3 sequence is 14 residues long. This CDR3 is CASSLRSGWSPLHF. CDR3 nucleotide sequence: TGTGCCAGCAGTTTACGGTCGGGATGGTCACCCCTCCACTTT.

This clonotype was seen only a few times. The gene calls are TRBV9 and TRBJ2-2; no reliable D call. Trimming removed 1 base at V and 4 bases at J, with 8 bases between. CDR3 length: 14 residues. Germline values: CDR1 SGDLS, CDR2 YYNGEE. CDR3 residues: CASSVRQITGELFF. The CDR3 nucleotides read TGTGCCAGCAGCGTACGCCAGATCACCGGGGAGCTGTTTTTT.

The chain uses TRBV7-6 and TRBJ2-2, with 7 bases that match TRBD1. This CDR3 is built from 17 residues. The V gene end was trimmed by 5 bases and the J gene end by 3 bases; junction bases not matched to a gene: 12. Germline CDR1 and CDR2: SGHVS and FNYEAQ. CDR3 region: CASSNRDRPFYTGELFF. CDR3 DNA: TGTGCCAGCAGCAACCGGGACAGACCCTTTTACACCGGGGAGCTGTTTTTT.

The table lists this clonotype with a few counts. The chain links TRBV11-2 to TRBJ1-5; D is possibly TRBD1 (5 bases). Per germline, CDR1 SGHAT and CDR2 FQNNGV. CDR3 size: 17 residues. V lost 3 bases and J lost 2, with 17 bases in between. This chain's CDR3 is CASSFPDRPVGNQPQHF. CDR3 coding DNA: TGTGCCAGCAGCTTTCCCGACAGACCGGTGGGCAATCAGCCCCAGCATTTT.

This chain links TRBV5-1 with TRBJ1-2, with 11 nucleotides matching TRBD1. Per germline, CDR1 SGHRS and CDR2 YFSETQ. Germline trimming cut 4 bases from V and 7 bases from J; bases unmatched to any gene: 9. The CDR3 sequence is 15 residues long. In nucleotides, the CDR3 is TGCGCCAGCAGCCCCAGGACAGGGGGCGACTCTGGCTACACCTTC. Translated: CASSPRTGGDSGYTF.

The CDR3 here is CASSLAGGAYQETQYF. In DNA form, the CDR3 reads TGTGCCAGCAGCTTGGCCGGCGGCGCCTACCAAGAGACCCAGTACTTC. V and J are TRBV5-4 and TRBJ2-5; D not certain. Germline CDR1 is SGHNT and CDR2 is YYREEE (reference sequence). There are 16 residues in the CDR3. V dropped 0 bases and J dropped 0 bases, with 12 bases sitting between them.

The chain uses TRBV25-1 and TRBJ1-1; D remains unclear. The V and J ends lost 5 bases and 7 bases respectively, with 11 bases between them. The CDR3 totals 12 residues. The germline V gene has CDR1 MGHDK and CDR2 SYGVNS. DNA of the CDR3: TGTGCCAGCAGTACCCACTGGGGTGAAGCTTTCTTT. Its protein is CASSTHWGEAFF.

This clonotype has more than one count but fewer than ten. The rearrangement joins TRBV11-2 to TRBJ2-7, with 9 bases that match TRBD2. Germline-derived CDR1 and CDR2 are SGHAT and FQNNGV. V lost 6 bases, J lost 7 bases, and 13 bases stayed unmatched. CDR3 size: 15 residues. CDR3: CASRRLASGVREQYV. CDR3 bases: TGTGCCAGCAGACGGCTGGCTAGCGGGGTGAGGGAGCAGTACGTC.

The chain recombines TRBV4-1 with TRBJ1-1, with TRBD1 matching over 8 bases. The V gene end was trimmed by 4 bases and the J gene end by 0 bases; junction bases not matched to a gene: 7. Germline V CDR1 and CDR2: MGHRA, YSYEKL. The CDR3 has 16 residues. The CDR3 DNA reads TGCGCCAGCAGCCGACAGGGGACATCTATGAACACTGAAGCTTTCTTT. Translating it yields CASSRQGTSMNTEAFF.

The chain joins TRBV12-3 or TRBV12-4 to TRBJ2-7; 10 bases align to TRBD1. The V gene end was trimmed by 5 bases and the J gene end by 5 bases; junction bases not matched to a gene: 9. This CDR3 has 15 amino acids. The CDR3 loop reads CASSSRDRGAHEQYF. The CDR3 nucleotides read TGTGCCAGCAGTAGTAGGGACAGGGGAGCCCACGAGCAGTACTTC.

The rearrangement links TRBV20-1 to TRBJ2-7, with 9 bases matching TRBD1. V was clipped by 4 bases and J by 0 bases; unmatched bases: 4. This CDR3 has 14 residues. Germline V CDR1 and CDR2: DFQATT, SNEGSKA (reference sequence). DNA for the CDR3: TGCAGTGCTATAGACAGGGGGACCTCCTACGAGCAGTACGTC. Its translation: CSAIDRGTSYEQYV.

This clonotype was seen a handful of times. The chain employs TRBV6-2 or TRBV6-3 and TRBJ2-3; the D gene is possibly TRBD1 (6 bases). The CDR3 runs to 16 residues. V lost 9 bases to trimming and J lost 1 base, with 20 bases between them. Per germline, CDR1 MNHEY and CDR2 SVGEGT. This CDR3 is CASLRSQGSRTDTQYF. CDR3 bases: TGTGCCAGTCTGAGGTCCCAGGGGTCCCGCACAGATACGCAGTATTTT.

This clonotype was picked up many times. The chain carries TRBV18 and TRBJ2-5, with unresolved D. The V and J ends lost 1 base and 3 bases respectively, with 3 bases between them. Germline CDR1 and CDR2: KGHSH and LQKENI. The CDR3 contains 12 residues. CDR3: CASSPQKETQYF. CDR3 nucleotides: TGTGCCAGCTCACCACAAAAAGAGACCCAGTACTTC.

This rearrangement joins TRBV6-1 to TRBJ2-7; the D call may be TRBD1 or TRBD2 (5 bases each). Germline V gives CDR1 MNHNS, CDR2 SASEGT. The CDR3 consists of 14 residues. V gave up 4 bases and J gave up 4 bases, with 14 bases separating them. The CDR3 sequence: CASSVLGERYEQYV. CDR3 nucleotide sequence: TGTGCCAGCAGTGTTCTGGGGGAGAGGTACGAGCAGTACGTC.